One and the same sample provided the 14 T cell receptor beta chains below, sequenced in a study of blood T cell repertoires in COVID-19. Clones were read by immunoSEQ multiplex PCR, and TCRdb kept only the in-frame ones, dropping some. Altogether 150,000 or so clones are present, roughly four fifths being singletons, with the ten largest covering roughly 15%. Specimen: peripheral blood. These receptors were collected from a human donor with acute or convalescent COVID-19. The donor label of this sample is uncertain.

The chain recombines TRBV3-1 (or the pseudogene TRBV3-2) with TRBJ1-2; D not resolved. CDR3 length: 15 residues. Germline loops: CDR1 LGHDT, CDR2 YNNKEL (reference sequence). Trimming took off 0 bases at V and 7 bases at J, with 15 bases between the two ends. CDR3 coding DNA: TGTGCCAGCAGCCAAGACCCCCAGGCTCCAAGTGGCTACACCTTC. The encoded protein is CASSQDPQAPSGYTF.

CDR3: CASSGGGTGSFGQPQHF. The CDR3 coding sequence is TGTGCCAGCAGCGGGGGGGGGACAGGGTCCTTCGGTCAGCCCCAGCATTTT. This chain uses TRBV5-6 with TRBJ1-5; 9 bases match TRBD1. CDR3 length: 17 residues. Germline V gene sequence: CDR1 SGHDT, CDR2 YYEEEE. Trimming removed 4 bases from V and 6 bases from J; junction bases left unmatched: 14. The full variable domain, with the rest looked up from reference TRBV5-6 and TRBJ1-5, is DAGVTQSPTHLIKTRGQQVTLRCSPKSGHDTVSWYQQALGQGPQFIFQYYEEEERQRGNFPDRFSGHQFPNYSSELNVNALLLGDSALYLCASSGGGTGSFGQPQHFGDGTRLSIL.

This chain joins TRBV18 and TRBJ1-1, with 7 positions matching TRBD1. This CDR3 has 14 residues. Germline-derived CDR1 and CDR2 are KGHSH and LQKENI. Unmatched junction bases numbered 10, after V lost 4 bases and J lost 8 bases. CDR3 sequence reads: CASSLYGQAGEAFF. CDR3 bases: TGTGCCAGCTCACTATACGGACAGGCTGGGGAAGCTTTCTTT.

Here the CDR3 reads CASSRSGQGAEAFF. In nucleotides, the CDR3 is TGCGCCAGCAGCAGATCCGGACAGGGAGCTGAAGCTTTCTTT. The V gene is TRBV5-1, the J gene TRBJ1-1, with 8 bases fitting TRBD1. V shed 4 bases, J shed 6 bases, and the junction held 8 bases outside the gene matches. CDR3 length equals 14 residues. Per germline, CDR1 SGHRS and CDR2 YFSETQ.

Ten or more counts support this clone. The chain employs TRBV30 and TRBJ2-1, with a possible D match to TRBD2 (6 bases). The ends were cut back, 2 bases at V and 2 bases at J, with 10 bases in the middle. CDR1 is GTSNPN and CDR2 is SVGIG in the germline V gene (reference sequence). CDR3 size: 14 residues. The CDR3, as DNA: TGTGCCTGGAGTAGCGGGCCAGCCTACAATGAGCAGTTCTTC. Translated, it gives CAWSSGPAYNEQFF.

The chain is built from TRBV30 and TRBJ2-7, with TRBD1 matching over 8 bases. The CDR3 runs to 13 residues. CDR1 is GTSNPN, CDR2 SVGIG, per germline (reference sequence). V dropped 3 bases and J dropped 2; count of bases not matched to a gene: 3. As DNA, the CDR3 is TGTGCCTGGAGAGAGGACAGGGCCTACGAGCAGTACTTC. Translation gives CAWREDRAYEQYF.

The chain employs TRBV2 and TRBJ2-7; TRBD1 matches 7 bases. CDR1 SNHLY and CDR2 FYNNEI come from the germline V gene. V dropped 4 bases and J dropped 6; count of bases not matched to a gene: 6. There are 13 residues in the CDR3. This chain's CDR3 is CASSGDSRREQYF. CDR3 DNA: TGTGCCAGCAGTGGGGACAGTAGGCGCGAGCAGTACTTC.

The chain carries TRBV7-2 and TRBJ1-6; D not certain. The CDR3 loop spans 13 amino acids. V was cut by 5 bases and J by 10 bases, with 12 bases left in between. Germline lookup yields CDR1 SGHTA and CDR2 FQGNSA. This CDR3 reads CASSPGQRSPLHF. The CDR3, as DNA: TGTGCCAGCAGCCCCGGTCAGCGGTCACCCCTCCACTTT.

The chain combines TRBV10-1 with TRBJ2-3; a possible D gene is TRBD2 (5 bases). Germline values: CDR1 WNHNN, CDR2 SYGVQD (reference sequence). V was pared by 7 bases and J by 5 bases, with 13 bases between. The CDR3 consists of 13 residues. The CDR3 DNA follows: TGCGCCAGCAACCTGGACTTGGAAGATACGCAGTATTTT. It codes for CASNLDLEDTQYF.

The rearrangement uses TRBV5-1 and TRBJ2-7; 13 bases map to TRBD2. V was clipped by 0 bases and J by 2 bases; unmatched bases: 2. The CDR3 is 16 residues long. Germline V gene data show CDR1 as SGHRS and CDR2 as YFSETQ. The CDR3 spells CASSLGGTSGTYEQYF. The CDR3 region has the DNA TGCGCCAGCAGCTTGGGAGGGACTAGCGGGACCTACGAGCAGTACTTC.

The gene calls are TRBV9 and TRBJ1-3; tentatively, D is TRBD1 (6 bases). Per the germline V gene, CDR1 is SGDLS and CDR2 is YYNGEE. Trimming shortened V by 3 bases and J by 4 bases, and 14 bases separated the two germline ends. The CDR3 is made up of 15 amino acids. The CDR3 DNA follows: TGTGCCAGCAGCGCCCTCGGACAGTCCGGAAACACCATATATTTT. This codes for CASSALGQSGNTIYF. The variable domain in full, completed from reference TRBV9 and TRBJ1-3, reads DSGVTQTPKHLITATGQRVTLRCSPRSGDLSVYWYQQSLDQGLQFLIQYYNGEERAKGNILERFSAQQFPDLHSELNLSSLELGDSALYFCASSALGQSGNTIYFGEGSWLTVV.

The chain is built from TRBV7-2 and TRBJ1-2; 7 bases fit TRBD1. The V and J ends lost 5 bases and 0 bases, in that order; junction bases with no gene match: 6. This CDR3 contains 15 residues. Germline values: CDR1 SGHTA, CDR2 FQGNSA. The CDR3 DNA reads as TGTGCCAGCAGCGCACCAGGGGGAGCTAACTATGGCTACACCTTC. Amino acids: CASSAPGGANYGYTF.

This clone was detected a few times. The J gene is TRBJ2-7, the V gene TRBV3-1 (or the pseudogene TRBV3-2), with TRBD1 matching 11 bases. CDR3 length equals 19 residues. Trimming cost V 2 bases and J 3 bases; bases outside gene matches: 15. Germline CDR1 LGHDT, CDR2 YNNKEL (reference sequence). CDR3 coding DNA: TGTGCCAGCAGCCAATTGGCCGGGACAGGGGGACGAGCCCTCTACGAGCAGTACTTC. Protein sequence: CASSQLAGTGGRALYEQYF.

V is TRBV3-1 (or the pseudogene TRBV3-2) and J is TRBJ2-1; 16 bases match TRBD2. The germline gives CDR1 LGHDT, CDR2 YNNKEL (reference sequence). Trimming removed 0 bases from V and 13 bases from J; junction bases left unmatched: 9. This CDR3 comprises 17 residues. The CDR3 DNA sequence: TGTGCCAGCAGCCAAGAAGGCGGGACTAGCGGGGGGGCAGGACAGTTCTTC. It yields the protein CASSQEGGTSGGAGQFF.